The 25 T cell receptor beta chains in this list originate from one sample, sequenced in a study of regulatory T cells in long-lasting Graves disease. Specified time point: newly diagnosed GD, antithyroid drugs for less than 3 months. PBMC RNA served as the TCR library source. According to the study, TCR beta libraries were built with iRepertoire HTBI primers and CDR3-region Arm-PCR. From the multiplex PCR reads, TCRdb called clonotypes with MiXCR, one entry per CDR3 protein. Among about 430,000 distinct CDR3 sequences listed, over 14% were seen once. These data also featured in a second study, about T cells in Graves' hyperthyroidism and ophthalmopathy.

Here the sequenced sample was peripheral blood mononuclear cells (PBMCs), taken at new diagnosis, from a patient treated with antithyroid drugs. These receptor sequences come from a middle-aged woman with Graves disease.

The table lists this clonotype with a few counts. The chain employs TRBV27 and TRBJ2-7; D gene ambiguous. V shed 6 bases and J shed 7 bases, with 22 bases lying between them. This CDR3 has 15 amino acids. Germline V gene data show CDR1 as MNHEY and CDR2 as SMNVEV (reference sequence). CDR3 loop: CASRSGVETTGEQYF. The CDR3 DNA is TGTGCCAGCAGATCTGGGGTGGAAACCACCGGGGAGCAGTACTTC.

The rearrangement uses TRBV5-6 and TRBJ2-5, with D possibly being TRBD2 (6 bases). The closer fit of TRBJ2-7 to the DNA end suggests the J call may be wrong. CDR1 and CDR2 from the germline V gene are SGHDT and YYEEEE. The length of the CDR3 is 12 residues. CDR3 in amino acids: CASSGGLDEQYF. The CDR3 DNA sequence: TGTGCCAGCAGCGGGGGGTTAGACGAGCAGTACTTC.

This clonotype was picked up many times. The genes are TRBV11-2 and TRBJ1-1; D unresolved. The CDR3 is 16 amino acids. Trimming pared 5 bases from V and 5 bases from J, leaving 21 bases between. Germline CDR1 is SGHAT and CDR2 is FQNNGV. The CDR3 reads CASSLPVDDRRTEAFF. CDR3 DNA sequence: TGTGCCAGCAGCCTTCCGGTGGATGATCGACGGACTGAAGCTTTCTTT.

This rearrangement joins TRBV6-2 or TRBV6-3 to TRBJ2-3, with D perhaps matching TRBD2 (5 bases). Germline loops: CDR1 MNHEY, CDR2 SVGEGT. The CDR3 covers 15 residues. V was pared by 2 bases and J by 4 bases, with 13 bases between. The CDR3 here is CASSYPSHGSDTQYF. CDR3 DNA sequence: TGTGCCAGCAGTTACCCTAGCCACGGGTCAGATACGCAGTATTTT.

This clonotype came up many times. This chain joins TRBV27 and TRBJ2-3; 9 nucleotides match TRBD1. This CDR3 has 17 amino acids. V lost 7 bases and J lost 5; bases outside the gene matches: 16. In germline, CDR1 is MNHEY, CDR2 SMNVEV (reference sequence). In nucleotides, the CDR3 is TGTGCCAGCACCCAGGGGACAGGGAATGGAATTGGAGATACGCAGTATTTT. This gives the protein CASTQGTGNGIGDTQYF.

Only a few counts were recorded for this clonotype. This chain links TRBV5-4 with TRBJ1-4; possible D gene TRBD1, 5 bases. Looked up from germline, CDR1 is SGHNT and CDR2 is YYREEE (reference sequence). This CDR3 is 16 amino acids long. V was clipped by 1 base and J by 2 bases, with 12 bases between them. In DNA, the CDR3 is TGTGCCAGCAGCTTGTGGGGGTACGAGACTAATGAAAAACTGTTTTTT. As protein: CASSLWGYETNEKLFF. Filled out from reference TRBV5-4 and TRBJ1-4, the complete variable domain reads ETGVTQSPTHLIKTRGQQVTLRCSSQSGHNTVSWYQQALGQGPQFIFQYYREEENGRGNFPPRFSGLQFPNYSSELNVNALELDDSALYLCASSLWGYETNEKLFFGSGTQLSVL.

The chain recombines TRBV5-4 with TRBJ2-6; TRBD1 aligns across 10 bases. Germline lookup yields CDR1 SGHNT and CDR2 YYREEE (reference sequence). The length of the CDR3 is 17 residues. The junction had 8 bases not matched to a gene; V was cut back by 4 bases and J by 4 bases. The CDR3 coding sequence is TGTGCCAGCAGCACGGGGACAGGGGTCGGAGGGGCCAACGTCCTGACTTTC. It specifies CASSTGTGVGGANVLTF.

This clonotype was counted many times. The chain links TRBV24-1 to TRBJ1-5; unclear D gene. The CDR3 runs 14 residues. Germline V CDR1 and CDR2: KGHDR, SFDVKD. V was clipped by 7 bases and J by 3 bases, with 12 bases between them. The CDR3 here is CATSSTRDNQPQHF. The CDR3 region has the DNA TGTGCCACCAGCTCGACAAGGGACAATCAGCCCCAGCATTTT.

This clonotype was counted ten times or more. The CDR3 reads CASSLTPGQGPHSQYF. The CDR3 DNA follows: TGTGCCAGCAGTTTGACCCCGGGACAGGGTCCCCATAGCCAGTACTTC. The chain carries TRBV28 and TRBJ2-5; 9 nucleotides match TRBD1. From germline, CDR1 is MDHEN and CDR2 SYDVKM. This CDR3 region has 16 residues. After removal of 3 bases from V and 10 bases from J, the junction contained 15 bases not matched to a gene.

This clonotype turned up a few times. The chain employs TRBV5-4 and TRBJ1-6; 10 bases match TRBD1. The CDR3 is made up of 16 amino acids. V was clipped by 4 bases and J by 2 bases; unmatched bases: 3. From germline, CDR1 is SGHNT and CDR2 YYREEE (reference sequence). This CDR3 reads CASSRTGGTYNSPLHF. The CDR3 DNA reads TGTGCCAGCAGCAGGACAGGGGGAACCTATAATTCACCCCTCCACTTT.

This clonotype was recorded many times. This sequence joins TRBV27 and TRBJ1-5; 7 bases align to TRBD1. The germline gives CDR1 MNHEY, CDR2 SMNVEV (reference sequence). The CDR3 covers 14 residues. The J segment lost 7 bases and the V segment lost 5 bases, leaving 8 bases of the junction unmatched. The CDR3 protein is CASSRQGWNQPQHF. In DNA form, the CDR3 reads TGTGCCAGCAGTCGACAGGGTTGGAACCAGCCCCAGCATTTT.

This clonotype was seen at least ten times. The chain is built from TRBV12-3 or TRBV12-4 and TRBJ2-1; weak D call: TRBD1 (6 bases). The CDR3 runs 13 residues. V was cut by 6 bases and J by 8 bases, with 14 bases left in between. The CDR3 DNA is TGTGCCAGCAGCTTATCTGGGGGCGATGAGCAGTTCTTC. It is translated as CASSLSGGDEQFF.

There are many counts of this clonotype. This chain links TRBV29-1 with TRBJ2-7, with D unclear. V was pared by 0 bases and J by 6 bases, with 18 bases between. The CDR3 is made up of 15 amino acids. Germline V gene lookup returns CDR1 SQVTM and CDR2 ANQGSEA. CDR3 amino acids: CSVEDGSRAGSEQYF. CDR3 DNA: TGCAGCGTTGAAGATGGGTCCCGAGCAGGATCCGAGCAGTACTTC.

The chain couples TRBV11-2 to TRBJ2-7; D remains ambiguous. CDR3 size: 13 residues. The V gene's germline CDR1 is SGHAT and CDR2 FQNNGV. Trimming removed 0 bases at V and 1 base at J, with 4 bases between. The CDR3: CASSLDRSYEQYV. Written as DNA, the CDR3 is TGTGCCAGCAGCTTAGACAGGTCCTACGAGCAGTACGTC.

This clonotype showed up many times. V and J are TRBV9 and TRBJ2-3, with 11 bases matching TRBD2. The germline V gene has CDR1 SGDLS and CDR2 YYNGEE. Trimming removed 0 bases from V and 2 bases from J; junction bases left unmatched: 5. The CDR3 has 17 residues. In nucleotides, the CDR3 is TGTGCCAGCAGCGTAGGTCCTAGCGGGAGGTACACAGATACGCAGTATTTT. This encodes CASSVGPSGRYTDTQYF. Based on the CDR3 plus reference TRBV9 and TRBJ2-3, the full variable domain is DSGVTQTPKHLITATGQRVTLRCSPRSGDLSVYWYQQSLDQGLQFLIQYYNGEERAKGNILERFSAQQFPDLHSELNLSSLELGDSALYFCASSVGPSGRYTDTQYFGPGTRLTVL.

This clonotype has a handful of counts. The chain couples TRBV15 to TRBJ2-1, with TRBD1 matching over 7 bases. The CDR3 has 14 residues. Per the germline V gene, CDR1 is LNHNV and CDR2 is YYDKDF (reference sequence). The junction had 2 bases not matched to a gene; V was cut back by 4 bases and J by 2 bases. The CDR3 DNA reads TGTGCCACCAGCACCGGGACAGCCTACAATGAGCAGTTCTTC. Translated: CATSTGTAYNEQFF.

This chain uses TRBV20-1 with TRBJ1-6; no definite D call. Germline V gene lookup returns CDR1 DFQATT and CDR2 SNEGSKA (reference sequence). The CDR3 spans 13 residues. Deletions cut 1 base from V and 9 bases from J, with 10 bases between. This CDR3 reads CSARVTPRSPLHF. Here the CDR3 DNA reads TGCAGTGCTAGAGTGACACCTCGTTCACCCCTCCACTTT.

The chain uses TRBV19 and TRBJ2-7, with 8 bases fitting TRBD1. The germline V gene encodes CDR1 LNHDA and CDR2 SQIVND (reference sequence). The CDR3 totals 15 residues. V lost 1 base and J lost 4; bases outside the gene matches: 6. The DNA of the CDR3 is TGTGCCAGTAGTATAGGAGGAGGACAGGGATACGAGCAGTACTTC. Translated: CASSIGGGQGYEQYF.

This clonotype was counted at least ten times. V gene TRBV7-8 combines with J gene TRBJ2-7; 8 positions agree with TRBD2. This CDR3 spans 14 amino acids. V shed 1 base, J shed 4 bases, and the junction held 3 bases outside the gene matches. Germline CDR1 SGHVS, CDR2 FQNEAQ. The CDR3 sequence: CASSLVGLGYEQYF. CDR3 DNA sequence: TGTGCCAGCAGCTTAGTGGGACTAGGATACGAGCAGTACTTC.

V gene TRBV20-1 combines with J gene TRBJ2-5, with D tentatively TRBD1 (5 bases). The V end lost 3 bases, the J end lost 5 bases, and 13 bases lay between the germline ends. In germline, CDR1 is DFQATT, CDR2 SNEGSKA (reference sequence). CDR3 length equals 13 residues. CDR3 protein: CSARSDKGETQYF. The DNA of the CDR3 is TGCAGTGCTAGGTCGGACAAAGGGGAGACCCAGTACTTC.

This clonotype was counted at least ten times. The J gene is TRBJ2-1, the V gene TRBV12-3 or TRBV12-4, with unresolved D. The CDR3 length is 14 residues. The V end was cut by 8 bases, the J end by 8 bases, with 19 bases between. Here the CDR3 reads CASDLHGSLDEQFF. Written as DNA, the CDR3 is TGTGCCAGCGATCTTCATGGTAGCTTAGATGAGCAGTTCTTC.

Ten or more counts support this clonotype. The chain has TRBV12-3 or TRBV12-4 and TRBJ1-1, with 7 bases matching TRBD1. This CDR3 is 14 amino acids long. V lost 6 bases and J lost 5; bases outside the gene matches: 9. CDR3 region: CASSRQGGGTEAFF. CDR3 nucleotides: TGTGCCAGCAGCCGCCAGGGGGGAGGGACTGAAGCTTTCTTT.

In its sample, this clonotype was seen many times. The CDR3 bases are TGTGCCAGCAGTCCCCCTGAGGATACGCAGTATTTT. Its translation is CASSPPEDTQYF. The gene calls are TRBV28 and TRBJ2-3, with unresolved D. Germline V CDR1 and CDR2: MDHEN, SYDVKM. The CDR3 has 12 amino acids. V lost 5 bases and J lost 6, with 9 bases in between.

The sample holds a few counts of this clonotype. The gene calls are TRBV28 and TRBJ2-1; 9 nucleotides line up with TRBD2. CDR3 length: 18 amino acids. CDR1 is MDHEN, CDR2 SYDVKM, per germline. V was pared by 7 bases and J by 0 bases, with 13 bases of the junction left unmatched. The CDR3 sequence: CASIPVGGRATSYNEQFF. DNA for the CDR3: TGTGCCAGCATCCCAGTGGGCGGGAGGGCCACCTCCTACAATGAGCAGTTCTTC. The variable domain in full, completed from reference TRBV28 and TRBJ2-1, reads DVKVTQSSRYLVKRTGEKVFLECVQDMDHENMFWYRQDPGLGLRLIYFSYDVKMKEKGDIPEGYSVSREKKERFSLILESASTNQTSMYLCASIPVGGRATSYNEQFFGPGTRLTVL.

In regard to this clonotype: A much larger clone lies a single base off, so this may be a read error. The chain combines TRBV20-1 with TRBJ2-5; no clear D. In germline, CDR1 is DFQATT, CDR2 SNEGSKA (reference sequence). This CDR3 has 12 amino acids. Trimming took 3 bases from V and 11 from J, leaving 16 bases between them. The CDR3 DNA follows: TGCAGTGCTAGTCCTGTCTACAATGAGCAGTACTTC. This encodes CSASPVYNEQYF.